These 22 T cell receptor beta chains were sequenced from one sample in a study of cytomegalovirus exposure and HLA in healthy donors. 60 Vbeta and 13 Jbeta primers were used in PCR. The table came from immunoSEQ multiplex PCR; TCRdb's copy has only in-frame clones and leaves some out. The sample's table shows about 77,000 clones. Sequencing input: PBMCs. These receptors originate from a man in his forties or fifties in good health and CMV-seropositive.

The chain has TRBV19 and TRBJ2-5, with D perhaps matching TRBD2 (6 bases). Germline V lookup: CDR1 LNHDA, CDR2 SQIVND (reference sequence). This CDR3 is 15 amino acids long. V was clipped by 4 bases and J by 0 bases, with 12 bases between them. The CDR3 DNA is TGTGCCAGTAGTAGGTCGGGGGAGTACCAAGAGACCCAGTACTTC. It encodes CASSRSGEYQETQYF.

CDR3 in DNA: TGCGCCAGCAGCTTGGGTATTACCGGGGAGCTGTTTTTT. Translating it yields CASSLGITGELFF. The chain couples TRBV5-1 to TRBJ2-2; D ambiguous. The length of the CDR3 is 13 residues. Germline CDR1 SGHRS, CDR2 YFSETQ. Trimming took off 0 bases at V and 5 bases at J, with 5 bases between the two ends.

The chain employs TRBV6-5 and TRBJ1-2; 7 bases map to TRBD1. V lost 6 bases and J lost 1; bases outside the gene matches: 8. The CDR3 contains 15 residues. Germline V gene data show CDR1 as MNHEY and CDR2 as SVGAGI. The CDR3 DNA reads TGTGCCAGCAGGTCCCAGGGGGATTTTAACTATGGCTACACCTTC. Its translation: CASRSQGDFNYGYTF.

This sequence joins TRBV7-3 and TRBJ2-1; a possible D gene is TRBD1 (5 bases). Germline CDR1 and CDR2: SGHTA and FQGTGA. The CDR3 is made up of 15 amino acids. V was clipped by 5 bases and J by 2 bases, with 13 bases between them. This chain's CDR3 is CASSPQESPYNEQFF. The CDR3 bases are TGTGCCAGCAGCCCACAGGAGTCCCCCTACAATGAGCAGTTCTTC. The full variable domain, completed using reference TRBV7-3 and TRBJ2-1, is GAGVSQTPSNKVTEKGKYVELRCDPISGHTALYWYRQSLGQGPEFLIYFQGTGAADDSGLPNDRFFAVRPEGSVSTLKIQRTERGDSAVYLCASSPQESPYNEQFFGPGTRLTVL.

This chain joins TRBV6-1 and TRBJ1-6; no firm D call. Trimming took 2 bases from V and 14 from J, leaving 10 bases between them. The CDR3 consists of 12 residues. Germline CDR1 and CDR2: MNHNS and SASEGT. The CDR3 loop reads CASSENGLTLHF. DNA for the CDR3: TGTGCCAGCAGTGAAAACGGTCTAACCCTCCACTTT.

The genes are TRBV6-1 and TRBJ2-3; TRBD2 might be the D (5 bases). CDR3 length: 14 amino acids. Germline V CDR1 and CDR2: MNHNS, SASEGT. V lost 7 bases, J lost 2 bases, and 13 bases lay in between. The CDR3 loop is CASTGLHFTDTQYF. DNA for the CDR3: TGTGCCAGCACTGGACTCCACTTCACAGATACGCAGTATTTT.

The J gene is TRBJ1-2, the V gene TRBV6-1; perhaps TRBD1 as D (6 bases). The CDR3 runs to 15 residues. Looked up from germline, CDR1 is MNHNS and CDR2 is SASEGT. The V gene lost 6 bases and the J gene lost 0 bases, with 14 bases spanning the gap. The CDR3 region is CASRQGVYANYGYTF. The CDR3 DNA follows: TGTGCCAGCAGACAGGGCGTCTATGCTAACTATGGCTACACCTTC.

The rearrangement joins TRBV29-1 to TRBJ2-7; 9 bases line up with TRBD2. This CDR3 has 17 amino acids. Trimming at V came to 6 bases and at J to 5 bases, leaving 20 bases not matched to a gene. Germline V lookup: CDR1 SQVTM, CDR2 ANQGSEA. CDR3 residues: CSVIPVASGASWDEQYF. CDR3 nucleotides: TGCAGCGTCATCCCGGTGGCTAGCGGGGCCTCATGGGACGAGCAGTACTTC.

The chain carries TRBV6-1 and TRBJ2-2; 10 nucleotides match TRBD2. V was pared by 6 bases and J by 4 bases, with 5 bases of the junction left unmatched. This CDR3 comprises 15 residues. Germline-derived CDR1 and CDR2 are MNHNS and SASEGT. CDR3 DNA: TGTGCCAGCAGCCCTACTAGCGGGGCCACCGGGGAGCTGTTTTTT. Translation: CASSPTSGATGELFF.

V gene TRBV5-1 combines with J gene TRBJ2-1, with 7 nucleotides matching TRBD2. In germline, CDR1 is SGHRS, CDR2 YFSETQ. This CDR3 has 15 amino acids. V gave up 2 bases and J gave up 6 bases; unmatched junction bases: 8. For the CDR3, the DNA is TGCGCCAGCAGCTTTGGACTAGTTGGGACCAATGAGCAGTTCTTC. The encoded protein is CASSFGLVGTNEQFF.

V gene TRBV28 combines with J gene TRBJ1-1; D is undetermined. The germline gives CDR1 MDHEN, CDR2 SYDVKM. The CDR3 contains 13 residues. The germline V and J ends were trimmed by 2 bases and 7 bases, with 11 bases remaining between them. The CDR3 DNA is TGTGCCAGCAGTTTAGATAGCCTGGATGAAGCTTTCTTT. Encoded protein: CASSLDSLDEAFF. The full variable domain, with the rest looked up from reference TRBV28 and TRBJ1-1, is DVKVTQSSRYLVKRTGEKVFLECVQDMDHENMFWYRQDPGLGLRLIYFSYDVKMKEKGDIPEGYSVSREKKERFSLILESASTNQTSMYLCASSLDSLDEAFFGQGTRLTVV.

V and J are TRBV4-1 and TRBJ2-5; 10 nucleotides align to TRBD2. CDR3 size: 15 residues. The V gene's germline CDR1 is MGHRA and CDR2 YSYEKL. The V gene end was trimmed by 3 bases and the J gene end by 5 bases; junction bases not matched to a gene: 6. CDR3 nucleotides: TGCGCCAGCAGCCACGGACTAGCGGACATGGAGACCCAGTACTTC. Protein product: CASSHGLADMETQYF.

The gene calls are TRBV28 and TRBJ2-4; the match to TRBD2 covers 8 bases. The CDR3 is 17 residues long. The V gene's germline CDR1 is MDHEN and CDR2 SYDVKM. Trimming cost V 2 bases and J 1 base; bases outside gene matches: 7. DNA for the CDR3: TGTGCCAGCAGTTTACATCGGGAGGGCGGGGCCAAAAACATTCAGTACTTC. Its protein product is CASSLHREGGAKNIQYF.

The chain has TRBV9 and TRBJ1-3; D possibly corresponds to TRBD1 (5 bases). Per the germline V gene, CDR1 is SGDLS and CDR2 is YYNGEE. The CDR3 consists of 17 residues. Trimming cost V 0 bases and J 4 bases, with 17 bases left between them. DNA for the CDR3: TGTGCCAGCAGCGTAGCTACGGGAGGGGTAGACGGAAACACCATATATTTT. It encodes CASSVATGGVDGNTIYF.

The chain links TRBV6-1 to TRBJ1-3; 10 nucleotides line up with TRBD1. V trimming: 2 bases; J trimming: 5 bases; junction bases outside the gene matches: 6. Germline values: CDR1 MNHNS, CDR2 SASEGT. This CDR3 spans 16 amino acids. The DNA for the CDR3 is TGTGCCAGCAGTGAATTTCGGACAGGGGGGAGAAACACCATATATTTT. Encoded protein: CASSEFRTGGRNTIYF.

V and J are TRBV7-2 and TRBJ2-1, with D tentatively TRBD1 (6 bases). This CDR3 has 13 amino acids. V dropped 7 bases and J dropped 6 bases, with 13 bases sitting between them. From germline, CDR1 is SGHTA and CDR2 FQGNSA. The CDR3 DNA reads TGTGCCAGCACCCTCACAGGGCGCAATGAGCAGTTCTTC. The encoded protein is CASTLTGRNEQFF. Full variable domain (missing parts from reference TRBV7-2 and TRBJ2-1): GAGVSQSPSNKVTEKGKDVELRCDPISGHTALYWYRQSLGQGLEFLIYFQGNSAPDKSGLPSDRFSAERTGGSVSTLTIQRTQQEDSAVYLCASTLTGRNEQFFGPGTRLTVL.

J is TRBJ1-5 and V is TRBV7-9, with a possible D match to TRBD1 (6 bases). The CDR3 contains 15 residues. V lost 5 bases, J lost 7 bases, and 18 bases lay in between. Germline V gives CDR1 SEHNR, CDR2 FQNEAQ (reference sequence). DNA of the CDR3: TGTGCCAGCAGCCCCGGCAACAGGGTCGGGCAGCCCCAGCATTTT. Translating it yields CASSPGNRVGQPQHF.

The V call is TRBV4-1, the J call TRBJ1-1; 9 positions match TRBD1. CDR1 and CDR2 (germline): MGHRA, YSYEKL. V lost 1 base to trimming and J lost 3 bases; unmatched junction nucleotides: 6. The CDR3 runs 16 residues. CDR3 residues: CASSQAWTGDDTEAFF. The CDR3 DNA reads as TGCGCCAGCAGCCAAGCTTGGACAGGGGATGACACTGAAGCTTTCTTT.

The rearrangement links TRBV10-2 to TRBJ1-4; 8 nucleotides align to TRBD1. The germline gives CDR1 WSHSY, CDR2 SAAADI. Trimming removed 3 bases from V and 0 bases from J; junction bases left unmatched: 6. The CDR3 loop spans 17 amino acids. CDR3 nucleotide sequence: TGCGCCAGCAGTGACTTCGGACAGGGAGCAACTAATGAAAAACTGTTTTTT. It yields the protein CASSDFGQGATNEKLFF.

The chain is built from TRBV9 and TRBJ2-5; 12 bases align to TRBD2. The V and J ends lost 3 bases and 5 bases, in that order; junction bases with no gene match: 5. This CDR3 region has 15 residues. Germline V lookup: CDR1 SGDLS, CDR2 YYNGEE. CDR3 protein: CASSAPGTSGETQYF. CDR3 nucleotide sequence: TGTGCCAGCAGCGCCCCGGGGACTAGCGGGGAGACCCAGTACTTC. Variable domain in full (rest from reference TRBV9 and TRBJ2-5): DSGVTQTPKHLITATGQRVTLRCSPRSGDLSVYWYQQSLDQGLQFLIQYYNGEERAKGNILERFSAQQFPDLHSELNLSSLELGDSALYFCASSAPGTSGETQYFGPGTRLLVL.

V gene TRBV6-5 combines with J gene TRBJ2-1; 7 bases map to TRBD2. CDR3 length: 12 residues. With 11 bases clipped from V and 8 bases from J, the junction kept 9 bases outside the gene matches. The germline CDR1 and CDR2 sequences are MNHEY and SVGAGI. The CDR3, as DNA: TGTGCCCTCGGGGCGGCGGGGGATGAGCAGTTCTTC. It yields the protein CALGAAGDEQFF.

The chain uses TRBV4-2 and TRBJ1-6; 8 bases align to TRBD1. V shed 4 bases and J 6 bases; nucleotides not matched to a gene: 8. Germline V gives CDR1 LGHNA, CDR2 YNFKEQ. The CDR3 covers 16 residues. The DNA of the CDR3 is TGTGCCAGCAGCCTCGGACAGGGTGAGACTAATTCACCCCTCCACTTT. Amino acid sequence: CASSLGQGETNSPLHF.